This T cell receptor beta chain was captured by sequencing in a study of cytomegalovirus exposure and HLA in healthy donors. Study-wide context: Among the 370 or so donors who were genotyped, approximately 84% fell in the genetic ancestry cluster that is associated with self-reported Caucasian donors. General study findings and limits: The study had only CMV serostatus as immune exposure information.

PCR was performed using 60 Vbeta and 13 Jbeta primers. TCRdb's copy holds only in-frame clones and misses some; the assay was immunoSEQ multiplex PCR. Of about 160,000 clones detected, 60% to 85% appear once; the ten largest clones hold around 3.1%. Details on this clone: Its target is unknown.

The sequenced sample consisted of PBMCs. The TCR was taken from a woman aged 50 to 60 in good health and CMV-seropositive.

The CDR3, as DNA: TGTGCCAGCAGCTTCAAGCGGATCGAGCAGTACTTC. This sequence encodes CASSFKRIEQYF. The gene calls are TRBV11-3 and TRBJ2-5; maybe TRBD2 (5 bases). The closer fit of TRBJ2-7 to the DNA end suggests the J call may be wrong. Germline CDR1 and CDR2: SGHNT and YENEEA. The length of the CDR3 is 12 residues.